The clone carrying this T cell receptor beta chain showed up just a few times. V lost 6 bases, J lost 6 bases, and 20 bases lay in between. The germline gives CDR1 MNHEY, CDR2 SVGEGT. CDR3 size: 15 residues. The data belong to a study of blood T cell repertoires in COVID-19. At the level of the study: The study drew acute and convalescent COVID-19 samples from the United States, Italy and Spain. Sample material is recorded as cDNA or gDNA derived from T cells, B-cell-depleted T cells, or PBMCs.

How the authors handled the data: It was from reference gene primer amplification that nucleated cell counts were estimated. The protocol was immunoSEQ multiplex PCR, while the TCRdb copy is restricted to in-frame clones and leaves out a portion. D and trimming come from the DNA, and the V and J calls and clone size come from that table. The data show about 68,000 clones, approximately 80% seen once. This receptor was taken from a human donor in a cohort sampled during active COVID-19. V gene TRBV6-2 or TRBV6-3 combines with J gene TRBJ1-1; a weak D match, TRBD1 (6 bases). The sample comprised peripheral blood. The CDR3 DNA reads TGTGCCAGCAGCCCCTCCCAGGCAGGGGTATCTGAAGCTTTCTTT. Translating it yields CASSPSQAGVSEAFF.